The 32 T cell receptor beta chains below were found in one sample sequenced in a study of T-cell reconstitution after alpha-beta-depleted transplantation in children (TCRdb year 2016). What the treatment or condition label conveys for this sample: allogeneic hematopoietic cell transplantation with graft depleted of TCRalphabeta T cells and CD19 B cells. The protocol used for the library was PCR. Sequenced using an Illumina HiSeq 2500. To normalize quantification of the TCRbeta repertoire, the TCR libraries were built with molecular barcoding that relied on unique molecular identifiers. TCRdb itself trimmed the public reads at Q25 with fastp, ran MiXCR and retained productive beta chains. Entries are consolidated by CDR3 protein sequence, retaining the most common genes and DNA. This sample holds 780,000 or so distinct CDR3 sequences; roughly 16% were observed only once. The top ten clones comprise approximately 4.5% of the sample.

Sample: PBMCs, mostly from graft donor cells, taken 360 days after TCRalphabeta/CD19-depleted stem cell transplant. The source of these receptors is a male patient younger than 18 who had a stem cell transplant for acute lymphoblastic leukemia, so the T cells may come from the graft donor.

The chain links TRBV13 to TRBJ2-7; 7 nucleotides match TRBD2. Germline values: CDR1 PRHDT, CDR2 FYEKMQ (reference sequence). The CDR3 is made up of 15 amino acids. After removal of 2 bases from V and 5 bases from J, the junction contained 9 bases not matched to a gene. CDR3 bases: TGTGCCAGCAGCTTATTTTGGCGGGAGCCGCACGAGCAGTACTTC. As protein: CASSLFWREPHEQYF.

The chain uses TRBV9 and TRBJ1-4; maybe TRBD1 (5 bases). V lost 0 bases and J 5 bases, leaving 11 bases between the germline ends. The CDR3 is 15 residues long. Germline CDR1 SGDLS, CDR2 YYNGEE. In DNA, the CDR3 is TGTGCCAGCAGCGTAGTAGGGGCCTTCAATGAAAAACTGTTTTTT. This translates into CASSVVGAFNEKLFF.

This clonotype was counted only a few times. CDR3 loop: CSTRPRMANTEAFF. The CDR3 coding sequence is TGCAGCACACGACCGAGGATGGCGAACACTGAAGCTTTCTTT. This rearrangement joins TRBV29-1 to TRBJ1-1; D not resolved. Germline loops: CDR1 SQVTM, CDR2 ANQGSEA. The germline V and J ends were trimmed by 8 bases and 1 base, with 17 bases remaining between them. This CDR3 spans 14 amino acids.

This rearrangement joins TRBV29-1 to TRBJ1-1; no clear D. Looked up from germline, CDR1 is SQVTM and CDR2 is ANQGSEA. V gave up 4 bases and J gave up 5 bases, with 11 bases separating them. CDR3 length: 12 amino acids. Written as DNA, the CDR3 is TGCAGCGTTGTGAGTAGGAAGACTGAAGCTTTCTTT. This translates into CSVVSRKTEAFF.

The chain uses TRBV24-1 and TRBJ2-5, with D perhaps matching TRBD2 (6 bases). This CDR3 is built from 13 residues. Germline V gene lookup returns CDR1 KGHDR and CDR2 SFDVKD. The V end was cut by 6 bases, the J end by 5 bases, with 12 bases between. The CDR3 coding sequence is TGTGCCACCAGTACGGGAGCGAGTGAGACCCAGTACTTC. It specifies CATSTGASETQYF.

The chain combines TRBV29-1 with TRBJ2-1; D gene ambiguous. Trimming took off 5 bases at V and 7 bases at J, with 9 bases between the two ends. The germline CDR1 and CDR2 sequences are SQVTM and ANQGSEA. This CDR3 has 11 residues. The DNA of the CDR3 is TGCAGCGTTACCCCGGTAAATGAGCAGTTCTTC. Its protein product is CSVTPVNEQFF.

The chain links TRBV5-1 to TRBJ2-7; no definite D call. Germline V gene data show CDR1 as SGHRS and CDR2 as YFSETQ. The CDR3 is made up of 13 amino acids. V dropped 0 bases and J dropped 3 bases, with 7 bases sitting between them. CDR3 residues: CASSLVSDYEQYF. In DNA form, the CDR3 reads TGCGCCAGCAGCTTGGTATCAGACTACGAGCAGTACTTC. Complete variable domain (other parts from reference TRBV5-1 and TRBJ2-7): KAGVTQTPRYLIKTRGQQVTLSCSPISGHRSVSWYQQTPGQGLQFLFEYFSETQRNKGNFPGRFSGRQFSNSRSEMNVSTLELGDSALYLCASSLVSDYEQYFGPGTRLTVT.

The chain has TRBV29-1 and TRBJ2-5; 7 bases map to TRBD1. This CDR3 is built from 13 residues. Per the germline V gene, CDR1 is SQVTM and CDR2 is ANQGSEA. V shed 4 bases and J 5 bases; nucleotides not matched to a gene: 7. CDR3 residues: CSVVRQGWETQYF. Written as DNA, the CDR3 is TGCAGCGTTGTGAGACAGGGCTGGGAGACCCAGTACTTC.

This clonotype has just a few counts. V and J are TRBV7-6 and TRBJ1-1, with 9 bases matching TRBD1. The CDR3 is 16 amino acids. V dropped 4 bases and J dropped 0; count of bases not matched to a gene: 6. The germline V gene encodes CDR1 SGHVS and CDR2 FNYEAQ. The CDR3 nucleotides are TGTGCCAGCAGCTCTGGGACAGGGAACATGAACACTGAAGCTTTCTTT. It codes for CASSSGTGNMNTEAFF. The variable domain in full, completed from reference TRBV7-6 and TRBJ1-1, reads GAGVSQSPRYKVTKRGQDVALRCDPISGHVSLYWYRQALGQGPEFLTYFNYEAQQDKSGLPNDRFSAERPEGSISTLTIQRTEQRDSAMYRCASSSGTGNMNTEAFFGQGTRLTVV.

This clonotype was counted only a few times. J is TRBJ2-7 and V is TRBV2; 9 bases map to TRBD1. Germline CDR1 reads SNHLY; CDR2 reads FYNNEI. The CDR3 spans 14 residues. With 6 bases clipped from V and 6 bases from J, the junction kept 9 bases outside the gene matches. The CDR3 DNA reads TGTGCCAGCAGACCGGGACAGGGTAGTTTCGAGCAGTACTTC. Amino acids: CASRPGQGSFEQYF.

This clonotype has a handful of counts. The J gene is TRBJ2-4, the V gene TRBV30; D might be TRBD1 or TRBD2, each matching 5 bases. This CDR3 contains 12 residues. Trimming shortened V by 8 bases and J by 8 bases, and 16 bases separated the two germline ends. The V gene's germline CDR1 is GTSNPN and CDR2 SVGIG (reference sequence). Here the CDR3 reads CARTGAGDIQYF. The CDR3 bases are TGTGCCCGGACCGGGGCCGGGGACATTCAGTACTTC. Full variable domain (outside the CDR3, taken from reference TRBV30 and TRBJ2-4): SQTIHQWPATLVQPVGSPLSLECTVEGTSNPNLYWYRQAAGRGLQLLFYSVGIGQISSEVPQNLSASRPQDRQFILSSKKLLLSDSGFYLCARTGAGDIQYFGAGTRLSVL.

This clonotype has ten or more counts. The rearrangement links TRBV9 to TRBJ2-5, with 10 bases lining up with TRBD2. The germline gives CDR1 SGDLS, CDR2 YYNGEE. V lost 3 bases and J lost 2; bases outside the gene matches: 10. The CDR3 extends over 17 amino acids. This chain's CDR3 is CASSASLAGTLQETQYF. DNA of the CDR3: TGTGCCAGCAGCGCTTCACTAGCGGGAACGCTACAAGAGACCCAGTACTTC.

The chain carries TRBV20-1 and TRBJ2-7; D tentatively fits TRBD1 or TRBD2 (5 bases each). Trimming cost V 8 bases and J 7 bases, with 21 bases left between them. CDR3 length: 13 residues. Germline CDR1 and CDR2: DFQATT and SNEGSKA (reference sequence). The CDR3 nucleotides are TGCAGTCTACTGAGGGGATACCGAGAAGAGCAGTACTTC. This translates into CSLLRGYREEQYF.

The chain employs TRBV9 and TRBJ2-7, with 9 bases lining up with TRBD1. The trim removed 4 bases at V and 4 bases at J, leaving 6 bases unmatched. There are 14 residues in the CDR3. Germline V gene sequence: CDR1 SGDLS, CDR2 YYNGEE. The CDR3 reads CASSPRDREYEQYF. The DNA for the CDR3 is TGTGCCAGCAGCCCCCGGGACAGGGAGTACGAGCAGTACTTC.

The chain joins TRBV3-1 to TRBJ2-3; D might be TRBD2 (6 bases). Trimming removed 4 bases from V and 0 bases from J, with 17 bases in between. CDR1 is LGHDT and CDR2 is YNNKEL in the germline V gene (reference sequence). The CDR3 is 17 residues long. For the CDR3, the DNA is TGTGCCAGCAGCCTATGGGGTCCTAGCGAGAGCACAGATACGCAGTATTTT. Its translation: CASSLWGPSESTDTQYF.

The chain combines TRBV20-1 with TRBJ2-1; 7 nucleotides agree with TRBD2. Trimming cost V 4 bases and J 0 bases; bases outside gene matches: 9. The V gene's germline CDR1 is DFQATT and CDR2 SNEGSKA (reference sequence). The CDR3 runs to 16 residues. CDR3 amino acids: CSAIVGRERSYNEQFF. CDR3 coding DNA: TGCAGTGCTATCGTGGGGCGGGAGCGCTCCTACAATGAGCAGTTCTTC.

This clonotype was seen only a few times. The rearrangement links TRBV10-2 to TRBJ2-7; D perhaps matches TRBD2 (6 bases). V lost 2 bases to trimming and J lost 6 bases, with 20 bases between them. Looked up from germline, CDR1 is WSHSY and CDR2 is SAAADI. The CDR3 has 16 amino acids. CDR3 sequence (DNA): TGCGCCAGCAGTGAGAGGCGGGGCCCTCGAACCCCCGAGCAGTACTTC. Residues: CASSERRGPRTPEQYF.

This clonotype appeared a few times. The chain links TRBV12-3 or TRBV12-4 to TRBJ1-2; 9 bases map to TRBD1. The CDR3 is 12 amino acids. Trimming removed 11 bases from V and 6 bases from J; junction bases left unmatched: 7. The CDR3 spells CAGKTGGDGYTF. DNA of the CDR3: TGTGCCGGAAAAACAGGGGGCGATGGCTACACCTTC.

The chain uses TRBV18 and TRBJ1-4; D is unclear. This CDR3 contains 15 residues. Trimming removed 2 bases at V and 2 bases at J, with 9 bases between. Germline V CDR1 and CDR2: KGHSH, LQKENI. CDR3 amino acids: CASSPGEGTNEKLFF. The DNA for the CDR3 is TGTGCCAGCTCACCAGGGGAGGGCACTAATGAAAAACTGTTTTTT.

To note about this clonotype: A much larger clone differs by one base, so this may be a read error. The V and J genes are TRBV12-3 or TRBV12-4 and TRBJ2-2; D call uncertain. This CDR3 is 17 amino acids long. V lost 5 bases and J 5 bases, leaving 21 bases between the germline ends. CDR3 DNA sequence: TGTGCCAGCAGTCCACCGCAAAAGAGGAGCGTGACCGGGGAGCTGTTTTTT. It encodes CASSPPQKRSVTGELFF.

The CDR3 region is CASSLAWALFHEQYF. The CDR3 DNA follows: TGTGCCAGCAGCTTAGCCTGGGCTCTCTTCCACGAGCAGTACTTC. This chain links TRBV7-9 with TRBJ2-7; unclear D gene. CDR1 and CDR2 from the germline V gene are SEHNR and FQNEAQ (reference sequence). The CDR3 spans 15 residues. The V end lost 0 bases, the J end lost 5 bases, and 14 bases lay between the germline ends.

The table lists this clonotype with a few counts. The chain links TRBV20-1 to TRBJ1-5; D not certain. V gave up 6 bases and J gave up 2 bases, with 17 bases separating them. There are 15 residues in the CDR3. Germline CDR1 and CDR2: DFQATT and SNEGSKA (reference sequence). The CDR3 DNA sequence: TGCAGTGCGCGAGAAGGGAAAGGTGGCAATCAGCCCCAGCATTTT. Its translation is CSAREGKGGNQPQHF.

The chain recombines TRBV9 with TRBJ2-7; either TRBD1 or TRBD2 may fit D (5 bases each). The CDR3 extends over 15 amino acids. Germline V CDR1 and CDR2: SGDLS, YYNGEE. The V and J ends lost 3 bases and 6 bases respectively, with 19 bases between them. The CDR3 here is CASSAPIPGRFEQYF. The CDR3 nucleotides are TGTGCCAGCAGCGCTCCCATACCGGGACGCTTCGAGCAGTACTTC.

In its sample, this clonotype was seen a few times. The chain employs TRBV10-3 and TRBJ2-6; D possibly uses TRBD1 or TRBD2 (5 bases each). Trimming left V 3 bases short and J 0 bases short, with 18 bases between. The germline gives CDR1 ENHRY, CDR2 SYGVKD. CDR3 length: 19 amino acids. The CDR3 here is CAISDRSMGRHSGANVLTF. The DNA of the CDR3 is TGTGCCATCAGTGACAGAAGTATGGGACGTCACTCTGGGGCCAACGTCCTGACTTTC.

This clonotype appeared many times. The chain couples TRBV5-1 to TRBJ2-1; 8 nucleotides match TRBD1. V lost 6 bases, J lost 5 bases, and 10 bases stayed unmatched. In germline, CDR1 is SGHRS, CDR2 YFSETQ. The CDR3 runs 15 residues. CDR3 sequence reads: CASKMTGTGDNEQFF. Here the CDR3 DNA reads TGCGCCAGCAAGATGACCGGGACAGGAGACAATGAGCAGTTCTTC.

The chain recombines TRBV15 with TRBJ2-7, with 9 bases matching TRBD1. V was clipped by 1 base and J by 3 bases; unmatched bases: 7. CDR3 length: 16 residues. Germline loops: CDR1 LNHNV, CDR2 YYDKDF (reference sequence). The CDR3 sequence: CATSRVPGQGLYEQYF. The CDR3 bases are TGTGCCACCAGCAGAGTTCCGGGACAGGGTCTCTACGAGCAGTACTTC.

Ten or more counts support this clonotype. The chain is built from TRBV5-1 and TRBJ2-7; 7 nucleotides agree with TRBD1. The V gene's germline CDR1 is SGHRS and CDR2 YFSETQ. Trimming cost V 3 bases and J 2 bases; bases outside gene matches: 5. The CDR3 has 14 amino acids. For the CDR3, the DNA is TGCGCCAGCAGCTCGGGACAGCTTACCTACGAGCAGTACTTC. Its translation: CASSSGQLTYEQYF.

The table lists this clonotype with a few counts. The CDR3 is CASSQGDASLQYF. CDR3 bases: TGTGCCAGCAGCCAAGGGGACGCGAGCCTTCAGTACTTC. The V gene is TRBV3-1, the J gene TRBJ2-4; D possibly uses TRBD1 or TRBD2 (5 bases each). CDR1 LGHDT and CDR2 YNNKEL come from the germline V gene (reference sequence). Trimming shortened V by 1 base and J by 11 bases, and 12 bases separated the two germline ends. The CDR3 extends over 13 amino acids. The full variable domain, with the rest looked up from reference TRBV3-1 and TRBJ2-4, is DTAVSQTPKYLVTQMGNDKSIKCEQNLGHDTMYWYKQDSKKFLKIMFSYNNKELIINETVPNRFSPKSPDKAHLNLHINSLELGDSAVYFCASSQGDASLQYFGAGTRLSVL.

The CDR3 DNA reads TGCGCCAGCAGCTTGGGTGTGTCTAGCGGGAGGTTCCACCCTACCCAGTACTTC. It is translated as CASSLGVSSGRFHPTQYF. This chain connects TRBV5-1 to TRBJ2-5; TRBD2 agrees at 11 bases. This CDR3 spans 18 amino acids. Germline V gene sequence: CDR1 SGHRS, CDR2 YFSETQ. V was pared by 0 bases and J by 8 bases, with 15 bases of the junction left unmatched. Filled out from reference TRBV5-1 and TRBJ2-5, the complete variable domain reads KAGVTQTPRYLIKTRGQQVTLSCSPISGHRSVSWYQQTPGQGLQFLFEYFSETQRNKGNFPGRFSGRQFSNSRSEMNVSTLELGDSALYLCASSLGVSSGRFHPTQYFGPGTRLLVL.

This clonotype appeared a single time. The chain has TRBV5-4 and TRBJ2-2; no definite D call. The germline V gene has CDR1 SGHNT and CDR2 YYREEE (reference sequence). The CDR3 length is 17 residues. Trimming took 1 base from V and 0 from J, leaving 13 bases between them. Here the CDR3 reads CASSLFLGVANTGELFF. CDR3 coding DNA: TGTGCCAGCAGCTTGTTTCTCGGCGTCGCGAACACCGGGGAGCTGTTTTTT.

This clonotype showed up just once. This sequence joins TRBV7-3 and TRBJ2-1; D gene unclear. CDR3 length: 16 residues. The germline V gene encodes CDR1 SGHTA and CDR2 FQGTGA. Trimming removed 6 bases from V and 0 bases from J, with 15 bases in between. The CDR3 sequence is CASSRHSASSYNEQFF. The CDR3, as DNA: TGTGCCAGCAGTCGCCACAGCGCGAGCTCCTACAATGAGCAGTTCTTC.

The chain carries TRBV5-1 and TRBJ2-1, with TRBD2 identical over 7 bases. Germline CDR1 reads SGHRS; CDR2 reads YFSETQ. Trimming cost V 7 bases and J 4 bases; bases outside gene matches: 5. CDR3 length: 13 residues. CDR3 region: CASRDYLYNEQFF. The CDR3 DNA reads TGCGCCAGCCGGGACTACCTATACAATGAGCAGTTCTTC.